Each of the 19 T cell receptor beta chains below was sequenced from the same sample in a study of T cells in Graves' hyperthyroidism and ophthalmopathy. Amplification of TCR beta CDR3 regions used RNA as the template. First-round RT-PCR with HTBI primers amplified the TCR CDR3 region. TCRdb re-called the multiplex PCR reads with MiXCR, one entry per CDR3 protein. The top ten clones hold roughly 10% of a sample with under 800,000 distinct CDR3 sequences, 14% of them seen once. The sequenced material came from blood. Receptors were obtained from a young woman with Graves' hyperthyroidism.

This clonotype was counted ten times or more. The rearrangement joins TRBV7-9 to TRBJ2-1; D is unresolved. Trimming left V 5 bases short and J 7 bases short, with 3 bases between. Germline assignment: CDR1 SEHNR and CDR2 FQNEAQ (reference sequence). This CDR3 contains 10 residues. CDR3 sequence: CASSRNEQFF. CDR3 DNA sequence: TGTGCCAGCAGCAGGAATGAGCAGTTCTTC. The full variable domain, completed using reference TRBV7-9 and TRBJ2-1, is DTGVSQNPRHKITKRGQNVTFRCDPISEHNRLYWYRQTLGQGPEFLTYFQNEAQLEKSRLLSDRFSAERPKGSFSTLEIQRTEQGDSAMYLCASSRNEQFFGPGTRLTVL.

J is TRBJ2-7 and V is TRBV4-3; weak D call: TRBD1 (6 bases). The CDR3 consists of 15 residues. Trimming pared 0 bases from V and 3 bases from J, leaving 12 bases between. Germline CDR1 and CDR2: LGHNA and YSLEER. For the CDR3, the DNA is TGCGCCAGCAGCCAAGATATAACAGGGAACTACGAGCAGTACTTC. It yields the protein CASSQDITGNYEQYF.

This clonotype turned up a few times. The V call is TRBV5-1, the J call TRBJ2-7; 7 bases line up with TRBD2. Germline trimming cut 3 bases from V and 2 bases from J; bases unmatched to any gene: 11. Germline CDR1 reads SGHRS; CDR2 reads YFSETQ. This CDR3 is built from 16 residues. This chain's CDR3 is CASSSYNTRGTYEQYF. The CDR3 nucleotides read TGCGCCAGCAGCTCTTACAACACGCGGGGGACCTACGAGCAGTACTTC.

The table lists this clonotype with a few counts. J is TRBJ2-1 and V is TRBV6-2 or TRBV6-3; the match to TRBD2 covers 8 bases. Germline values: CDR1 MNHEY, CDR2 SVGEGT. This CDR3 comprises 13 residues. V trimming: 7 bases; J trimming: 9 bases; junction bases outside the gene matches: 8. The chain's CDR3 is CASTPGGHSEQFF. The CDR3 coding sequence is TGTGCCAGCACACCGGGAGGGCATAGTGAGCAGTTCTTC.

Ten or more counts support this clonotype. This rearrangement joins TRBV11-2 to TRBJ2-7, with D possibly matching TRBD2 (6 bases). The CDR3 contains 11 residues. Trimming pared 7 bases from V and 7 bases from J, leaving 11 bases between. Germline V gene lookup returns CDR1 SGHAT and CDR2 FQNNGV. CDR3 protein: CASTLGGEQYF. The CDR3 nucleotides are TGTGCCAGCACCCTGGGAGGAGAGCAGTACTTC.

This clonotype has more than one count but fewer than ten. The V and J genes are TRBV7-3 and TRBJ2-3; 13 bases match TRBD2. The V gene's germline CDR1 is SGHTA and CDR2 FQGTGA. With V trimmed by 0 bases and J by 4 bases, 10 bases remained unmatched. The CDR3 loop spans 19 amino acids. In DNA, the CDR3 is TGTGCCAGCAGCTTAACGCGGACTAGCGGGAGTATTAGGCCAGATACGCAGTATTTT. This sequence encodes CASSLTRTSGSIRPDTQYF.

This clonotype was recorded at least ten times. The gene calls are TRBV3-1 and TRBJ2-1; D perhaps matches TRBD2 (6 bases). The V end was cut by 1 base, the J end by 2 bases, with 12 bases between. The CDR3 is 16 residues long. Germline CDR1 and CDR2: LGHDT and YNNKEL (reference sequence). This CDR3 is CASSQGTGVTYNEQFF. CDR3 DNA: TGTGCCAGCAGCCAAGGGACGGGAGTAACCTACAATGAGCAGTTCTTC.

The chain combines TRBV5-1 with TRBJ2-2; 8 nucleotides align to TRBD1. CDR3 length: 17 residues. V lost 1 base to trimming and J lost 4 bases; unmatched junction nucleotides: 9. In germline, CDR1 is SGHRS, CDR2 YFSETQ. The CDR3 spells CASSLSPGTGGTGELFF. The DNA for the CDR3 is TGCGCCAGCAGCTTGTCTCCCGGGACAGGTGGCACCGGGGAGCTGTTTTTT. The variable domain in full, completed from reference TRBV5-1 and TRBJ2-2, reads KAGVTQTPRYLIKTRGQQVTLSCSPISGHRSVSWYQQTPGQGLQFLFEYFSETQRNKGNFPGRFSGRQFSNSRSEMNVSTLELGDSALYLCASSLSPGTGGTGELFFGEGSRLTVL.

For the CDR3, the DNA is TGCAGTGCTAGGCGGGCAGGGGTGACAGAGACCCAGTACTTC. Translating gives CSARRAGVTETQYF. The chain couples TRBV20-1 to TRBJ2-5; D is possibly TRBD1 (6 bases). The V end lost 3 bases, the J end lost 4 bases, and 15 bases lay between the germline ends. Looked up from germline, CDR1 is DFQATT and CDR2 is SNEGSKA (reference sequence). This CDR3 has 14 amino acids.

This clonotype was observed at least ten times. J is TRBJ1-2 and V is TRBV10-3; a possible D gene is TRBD1 (6 bases). The CDR3 loop spans 17 amino acids. Trimming left V 2 bases short and J 5 bases short, with 21 bases between. Germline V CDR1 and CDR2: ENHRY, SYGVKD. The DNA of the CDR3 is TGTGCCATCAGTGAGCCCAATCCCGGGACAACGGGTTATGGCTACACCTTC. It is translated as CAISEPNPGTTGYGYTF.

This chain joins TRBV19 and TRBJ2-3; 8 bases line up with TRBD1. This CDR3 comprises 15 residues. J was trimmed by 4 bases and V by 7 bases; bases with no gene match: 10. Germline V gene lookup returns CDR1 LNHDA and CDR2 SQIVND (reference sequence). The CDR3, as DNA: TGTGCCAGTACCACGACAGGGGTTCTTTCAGATACGCAGTATTTT. This gives the protein CASTTTGVLSDTQYF.

This chain connects TRBV4-3 to TRBJ2-3, with D hard to call. CDR1 is LGHNA, CDR2 YSLEER, per germline. The CDR3 contains 17 residues. V lost 0 bases and J lost 1, with 14 bases in between. The CDR3 DNA reads as TGCGCCAGCAGCCAAGATGGCTTTTCATACGGCACAGATACGCAGTATTTT. Translation: CASSQDGFSYGTDTQYF.

This clonotype was seen many times. This chain uses TRBV30 with TRBJ2-1; tentative D call: TRBD2 (5 bases). Germline V gene data show CDR1 as GTSNPN and CDR2 as SVGIG (reference sequence). CDR3 size: 13 residues. V was cut by 6 bases and J by 0 bases, with 9 bases left in between. CDR3 loop: CACPGSSYNEQFF. For the CDR3, the DNA is TGTGCCTGTCCGGGGAGCTCCTACAATGAGCAGTTCTTC.

The V and J genes are TRBV11-2 and TRBJ2-4; D tentatively fits TRBD1 or TRBD2 (6 bases each). Trimming pared 6 bases from V and 0 bases from J, leaving 21 bases between. CDR1 is SGHAT, CDR2 FQNNGV, per germline. This CDR3 spans 18 amino acids. The CDR3 sequence: CASSLRGVLAVAKNIQYF. CDR3 coding DNA: TGTGCCAGCAGTCTAAGGGGGGTTTTGGCGGTAGCCAAAAACATTCAGTACTTC.

This clonotype has ten or more counts. CDR3 protein: CASSLAGTGNTGELFF. DNA of the CDR3: TGTGCCAGCAGCCTCGCCGGGACAGGGAACACCGGGGAGCTGTTTTTT. V and J are TRBV7-6 and TRBJ2-2; 8 nucleotides match TRBD1. The CDR3 is made up of 16 amino acids. Looked up from germline, CDR1 is SGHVS and CDR2 is FNYEAQ. V lost 5 bases and J lost 1; bases outside the gene matches: 6.

This clonotype came up a few times. The CDR3 is CASFRGSYNEQFF. The CDR3 DNA follows: TGTGCCAGTTTCAGGGGCTCCTACAATGAGCAGTTCTTC. V and J are TRBV6-2 or TRBV6-3 and TRBJ2-1, with D possibly matching TRBD1 (6 bases). The germline CDR1 and CDR2 sequences are MNHEY and SVGEGT. Trimming removed 9 bases from V and 0 bases from J, with 9 bases in between. This CDR3 spans 13 amino acids.

This clonotype was seen more than once but under ten times. The chain recombines TRBV19 with TRBJ2-2, with a weak D call TRBD2 (5 bases). Germline CDR1 and CDR2: LNHDA and SQIVND (reference sequence). The CDR3 runs to 16 residues. V lost 6 bases and J 7 bases, leaving 21 bases between the germline ends. CDR3 residues: CASSVRETSYGGELFF. The CDR3 coding sequence is TGTGCCAGTAGCGTCAGAGAAACTAGTTATGGCGGGGAGCTGTTTTTT.

This clonotype was observed many times. This chain links TRBV7-9 with TRBJ2-7; possible D gene TRBD2, 6 bases. CDR1 is SEHNR, CDR2 FQNEAQ, per germline (reference sequence). The ends were cut back, 4 bases at V and 2 bases at J, with 12 bases in the middle. The CDR3 is made up of 14 amino acids. The CDR3 sequence: CASSYAAGTYEQYF. CDR3 DNA: TGTGCCAGCAGCTATGCAGCGGGCACCTACGAGCAGTACTTC.

This clonotype was seen once. The chain is built from TRBV19 and TRBJ2-7; TRBD1 aligns across 10 bases. CDR3 size: 15 residues. The germline CDR1 and CDR2 sequences are LNHDA and SQIVND (reference sequence). Trimming took 5 bases from V and 4 from J; bases not matched to a gene: 8. The chain's CDR3 is CASSQRDRGIYEQYF. CDR3 DNA: TGTGCCAGTAGTCAGCGGGACAGGGGTATATACGAGCAGTACTTC. Full variable domain (remainder filled in from reference TRBV19 and TRBJ2-7): DGGITQSPKYLFRKEGQNVTLSCEQNLNHDAMYWYRQDPGQGLRLIYYSQIVNDFQKGDIAEGYSVSREKKESFPLTVTSAQKNPTAFYLCASSQRDRGIYEQYFGPGTRLTVT.